What follows describes a single T cell receptor beta chain. Its antigen is currently unknown. CDR3 length equals 17 residues. The germline V gene has CDR1 MNHEY and CDR2 SMNVEV (reference sequence). The data originate from a study of blood T cells in healthy people across ages. Findings and limits, study-wide: Donor CMV status was unknown, possibly confounding expanded clonotype changes.

It was with a sample-barcoded 5' primer and a J-beta primer mix that a second PCR of roughly 7 to 12 cycles was run. TCRdb itself ran the 5' RACE reads through MiXCR, one entry per CDR3 protein. The sample yields under 1 million distinct CDR3 sequences, 40% to 50% seen once. This chain links TRBV27 with TRBJ2-1, with TRBD2 identical over 8 bases. The J call is uncertain, as TRBJ2-7 better fits the DNA end. Sequencing used blood. The clonotype was recovered from a man in his sixties in good health. CDR3 protein: CASSLYSGGPLYNEQYF. DNA of the CDR3: TGTGCCAGCAGTTTATACAGCGGGGGACCACTATACAATGAGCAGTACTTC.